One T cell receptor (beta chain) is described in this entry. Its antigen remains unknown. CDR1 and CDR2 (germline): LGHNA, YNFKEQ. This CDR3 is built from 13 residues. V was clipped by 1 base and J by 8 bases, with 11 bases between them. These data are taken from a study of radiotherapy plus CTLA-4 blockade in lung cancer. Study summary: Patients showed objective responses in 18% of cases, and disease control was achieved by roughly 30%. Study-wide results and caveats: Reports identified early blood T cell clone dynamics, with interferon-beta, as the best response predictor. Subsequent to radiotherapy plus ipilimumab, tumor-derived TCR clones underwent expansion in blood.

The repertoire was sequenced with immunoSEQ multiplex PCR; TCRdb's copy has only in-frame clones and lacks some. This sample yields about 29,000 clones, of which more than 80% are seen a single time; around 23% belongs to the top ten. The study gave focal radiation plus ipilimumab CTLA-4 blockade to patients with chemo-refractory metastatic non-small-cell lung cancer. The sequencing here drew on peripheral blood, taken from a patient treated with radiotherapy plus ipilimumab. The gene calls are TRBV4-2 and TRBJ1-2; D may be TRBD1 (5 bases). The receptor was isolated from a human donor with non-small cell lung cancer that progressed on radiotherapy plus ipilimumab. For the CDR3, the DNA is TGTGCCAGCAGCCAAGTGGGGGGGAGCGGCTACACCTTC. The encoded protein is CASSQVGGSGYTF.